Below are 11 T cell receptor beta chains sequenced from a single sample in a study of cytomegalovirus exposure and HLA in healthy donors. Both 60 Vbeta primers and 13 Jbeta primers went into the PCR. TCRdb keeps only in-frame clones here, not all; method: immunoSEQ multiplex PCR. This sample carries fewer than 200,000 clones, 75% to 80% of them seen once, and the ten largest clones take 5% to 7%. Sequenced input: PBMCs. Every receptor here comes from a man aged 40-49 years in good health and CMV-seropositive.

The rearrangement uses TRBV11-2 and TRBJ1-3; a weak D match, TRBD1 (6 bases). The germline gives CDR1 SGHAT, CDR2 FQNNGV. The V and J ends lost 5 bases and 5 bases respectively, with 19 bases between them. The CDR3 length is 16 residues. The CDR3 reads CASSTAGGAKRNTIYF. CDR3 nucleotides: TGTGCCAGCAGCACCGCCGGGGGGGCTAAAAGAAACACCATATATTTT.

The chain has TRBV29-1 and TRBJ2-1; 11 positions match TRBD2. The CDR3 has 13 amino acids. Germline-derived CDR1 and CDR2 are SQVTM and ANQGSEA. The V gene end was trimmed by 7 bases and the J gene end by 9 bases; junction bases not matched to a gene: 8. The CDR3 region is CSALAGGILEQFF. Written as DNA, the CDR3 is TGCAGCGCCTTAGCGGGAGGGATCCTTGAGCAGTTCTTC.

This chain uses TRBV7-9 with TRBJ1-4; D ambiguous. V was cut by 3 bases and J by 6 bases, with 5 bases left in between. This CDR3 is 12 amino acids long. CDR1 and CDR2 (germline): SEHNR, FQNEAQ (reference sequence). The CDR3 sequence: CASSFVDEKLFF. The DNA of the CDR3 is TGTGCCAGCAGCTTTGTCGATGAAAAACTGTTTTTT.

V is TRBV11-3 and J is TRBJ2-1, with D possibly being TRBD2 (5 bases). This CDR3 spans 14 amino acids. V was pared by 5 bases and J by 3 bases, with 11 bases between. Germline lookup yields CDR1 SGHNT and CDR2 YENEEA. DNA of the CDR3: TGTGCCAGCAGCCCCTGGGCGGGCTACAATGAGCAGTTCTTC. This encodes CASSPWAGYNEQFF.

V gene TRBV9 combines with J gene TRBJ2-2; 11 positions match TRBD2. Germline V CDR1 and CDR2: SGDLS, YYNGEE. The junction had 6 bases not matched to a gene; V was cut back by 3 bases and J by 2 bases. This CDR3 is built from 17 residues. In DNA form, the CDR3 reads TGTGCCAGCAGCGCCTCGACTAGCGGGGTTAACACCGGGGAGCTGTTTTTT. Translation: CASSASTSGVNTGELFF.

The chain uses TRBV5-5 and TRBJ1-1; D is possibly TRBD1 (6 bases). V was shortened by 5 bases and J by 4 bases, with 21 bases between the two germline ends. Per germline, CDR1 SGHKS and CDR2 YYEKEE (reference sequence). The CDR3 is made up of 16 amino acids. CDR3 nucleotides: TGTGCCAGCAGTACTACAGGGACCGAGGTGAGCACTGAAGCTTTCTTT. Translated: CASSTTGTEVSTEAFF.

CDR3 sequence (DNA): TGTGCCAGCACCCGACAGGGCGACATGAACACTGAAGCTTTCTTT. Translation: CASTRQGDMNTEAFF. This sequence joins TRBV11-3 and TRBJ1-1, with 7 bases matching TRBD1. The CDR3 consists of 15 residues. The V segment lost 7 bases and the J segment 0 bases; nucleotides outside the gene matches: 8. Looked up from germline, CDR1 is SGHNT and CDR2 is YENEEA. The full variable domain, with the rest looked up from reference TRBV11-3 and TRBJ1-1, is EAGVVQSPRYKIIEKKQPVAFWCNPISGHNTLYWYLQNLGQGPELLIRYENEEAVDDSQLPKDRFSAERLKGVDSTLKIQPAELGDSAVYLCASTRQGDMNTEAFFGQGTRLTVV.

The chain links TRBV6-1 to TRBJ2-1; 9 bases line up with TRBD2. The CDR3 spans 13 residues. The trim removed 4 bases at V and 9 bases at J, leaving 4 bases unmatched. Germline CDR1 is MNHNS and CDR2 is SASEGT. CDR3 sequence reads: CASSAGLASEQFF. CDR3 nucleotide sequence: TGTGCCAGCAGTGCGGGACTAGCTAGTGAGCAGTTCTTC.

V gene TRBV7-8 combines with J gene TRBJ2-1; weak D call: TRBD2 (6 bases). There are 16 residues in the CDR3. Trimming shortened V by 6 bases and J by 2 bases, and 17 bases separated the two germline ends. Germline CDR1 SGHVS, CDR2 FQNEAQ. CDR3 DNA: TGTGCCAGCAGGGCACTAGCAGATACTACCTACAATGAGCAGTTCTTC. Translated, it gives CASRALADTTYNEQFF. The full variable domain, completed using reference TRBV7-8 and TRBJ2-1, is GAGVSQSPRYKVAKRGQDVALRCDPISGHVSLFWYQQALGQGPEFLTYFQNEAQLDKSGLPSDRFFAERPEGSVSTLKIQRTQQEDSAVYLCASRALADTTYNEQFFGPGTRLTVL.

This chain uses TRBV6-5 with TRBJ2-3, with a tentative D call TRBD1 (5 bases). The CDR3 sequence is 13 residues long. With 8 bases removed from V and 1 base from J, the gap between germline ends came to 10 bases. Germline lookup yields CDR1 MNHEY and CDR2 SVGAGI. For the CDR3, the DNA is TGTGCCAGCGGGGCGCCGGGCACAGATACGCAGTATTTT. This sequence encodes CASGAPGTDTQYF.

The chain recombines TRBV4-1 with TRBJ1-1, with 7 bases fitting TRBD1. CDR1 MGHRA and CDR2 YSYEKL come from the germline V gene. The CDR3 totals 15 residues. V was clipped by 3 bases and J by 1 base; unmatched bases: 5. DNA of the CDR3: TGCGCCAGCAGCCATGAGGGGGCCCAGAACACTGAAGCTTTCTTT. Translation gives CASSHEGAQNTEAFF.